The 16 T cell receptor beta chains presented below share a single source sample, sequenced in a study of blood T cell repertoires in COVID-19. Data came from immunoSEQ multiplex PCR; TCRdb stores just in-frame clones and leaves some out. In the table there are 110,000 or so clones, approximately 70% of which are singletons. The specimen sequenced was peripheral blood. These receptors originate from a woman in her 40s with acute or convalescent COVID-19.

This clone was seen repeatedly, ten times or more. CDR3 DNA: TGCAGCGTCGTAGGACAGCTACAGAACACTGAAGCTTTCTTT. It is translated as CSVVGQLQNTEAFF. V and J are TRBV29-1 and TRBJ1-1, with D perhaps TRBD1 (6 bases). Germline CDR1 and CDR2: SQVTM and ANQGSEA. The CDR3 spans 14 residues. Trimming pared 6 bases from V and 1 base from J, leaving 15 bases between.

This chain uses TRBV4-1 with TRBJ2-3; 13 nucleotides align to TRBD2. This CDR3 comprises 15 residues. Germline CDR1 is MGHRA and CDR2 is YSYEKL. Losses at the gene ends were 4 bases for V and 4 bases for J; bases not matched to a gene: 2. In DNA, the CDR3 is TGCGCCAGCAGCCTACTAGCGGGGGGGTCAGATACGCAGTATTTT. It encodes CASSLLAGGSDTQYF.

The J gene is TRBJ2-7, the V gene TRBV6-1; 10 bases are shared with TRBD1. CDR1 and CDR2 (germline): MNHNS, SASEGT. Unmatched junction bases numbered 4, after V lost 3 bases and J lost 5 bases. CDR3 length equals 14 residues. CDR3 residues: CASSEMTGGNEQYF. In DNA, the CDR3 is TGTGCCAGCAGTGAGATGACAGGGGGCAACGAGCAGTACTTC.

J is TRBJ1-5 and V is TRBV19; D is uncertain. Trimming left V 5 bases short and J 4 bases short, with 6 bases between. This CDR3 has 12 residues. Germline lookup yields CDR1 LNHDA and CDR2 SQIVND (reference sequence). This CDR3 reads CASSEINQPQHF. In DNA form, the CDR3 reads TGTGCCAGTAGTGAGATAAATCAGCCCCAGCATTTT.

The V gene is TRBV5-5, the J gene TRBJ1-1; D remains unclear. The V end was cut by 0 bases, the J end by 5 bases, with 11 bases between. CDR3 length: 14 residues. Germline V gene lookup returns CDR1 SGHKS and CDR2 YYEKEE (reference sequence). Here the CDR3 DNA reads TGTGCCAGCAGCTTGGCGGGGTTAGGGACTGAAGCTTTCTTT. Translation: CASSLAGLGTEAFF.

CDR3 in amino acids: CASSASSTGTNTEAFF. DNA of the CDR3: TGTGCCAGCAGCGCAAGCTCCACAGGGACGAACACTGAAGCTTTCTTT. The chain uses TRBV9 and TRBJ1-1, with a weak D call TRBD1 (6 bases). The CDR3 spans 16 residues. CDR1 and CDR2 from the germline V gene are SGDLS and YYNGEE. Trimming removed 3 bases from V and 1 base from J, with 16 bases in between.

This clone has more than one count but fewer than ten. The chain carries TRBV29-1 and TRBJ2-3, with 15 bases identical to TRBD2. The V segment lost 2 bases and the J segment 3 bases; nucleotides outside the gene matches: 9. The CDR3 loop spans 18 amino acids. Per the germline V gene, CDR1 is SQVTM and CDR2 is ANQGSEA. CDR3 in DNA: TGCAGCGTTGAATCCCAGTGGACTAGCGGGGGGGGGACAGATACGCAGTATTTT. It codes for CSVESQWTSGGGTDTQYF.

This chain joins TRBV7-2 and TRBJ1-2; TRBD1 might be the D (5 bases). There are 15 residues in the CDR3. Germline-derived CDR1 and CDR2 are SGHTA and FQGNSA. Deletions cut 5 bases from V and 3 bases from J, with 16 bases between. CDR3 in DNA: TGTGCCAGCAGCCCTCAAGGTGGGGCAGACTATGGCTACACCTTC. Encoded protein: CASSPQGGADYGYTF.

The genes are TRBV18 and TRBJ1-4; 10 bases are shared with TRBD1. The J segment lost 4 bases and the V segment lost 2 bases, leaving 7 bases of the junction unmatched. The CDR3 has 17 residues. Germline V gene data show CDR1 as KGHSH and CDR2 as LQKENI. The CDR3 is CASSPRGQGLGNEKLFF. In DNA form, the CDR3 reads TGTGCCAGCTCACCAAGGGGACAGGGGCTGGGTAATGAAAAACTGTTTTTT.

V is TRBV7-8 and J is TRBJ1-4; 11 bases are shared with TRBD1. The germline gives CDR1 SGHVS, CDR2 FQNEAQ. CDR3 length: 14 residues. The V segment lost 5 bases and the J segment 8 bases; nucleotides outside the gene matches: 4. The CDR3 is CASSKGQGGEKLFF. The CDR3 nucleotides read TGTGCCAGCAGCAAGGGACAGGGGGGGGAAAAACTGTTTTTT.

The chain carries TRBV13 and TRBJ2-5; TRBD2 agrees at 11 bases. With 5 bases clipped from V and 5 bases from J, the junction kept 4 bases outside the gene matches. There are 14 residues in the CDR3. Germline-derived CDR1 and CDR2 are PRHDT and FYEKMQ (reference sequence). The CDR3 region is CASSVSGGAETQYF. As DNA, the CDR3 is TGTGCCAGCAGCGTTAGCGGGGGGGCGGAGACCCAGTACTTC.

J is TRBJ1-5 and V is TRBV5-6; D unresolved. This CDR3 is built from 14 residues. V was trimmed by 1 base and J by 3 bases, leaving 8 bases between them. Per germline, CDR1 SGHDT and CDR2 YYEEEE. The CDR3 loop reads CASSLQANNQPQHF. The DNA of the CDR3 is TGTGCCAGCAGCTTGCAGGCGAACAATCAGCCCCAGCATTTT.

This chain joins TRBV7-8 and TRBJ2-5, with 13 bases identical to TRBD2. The J segment lost 9 bases and the V segment lost 5 bases, leaving 12 bases of the junction unmatched. This CDR3 is 16 amino acids long. Germline CDR1 SGHVS, CDR2 FQNEAQ. The CDR3: CASSTAGTSGMEAQYF. The DNA for the CDR3 is TGTGCCAGCAGCACAGCCGGGACTAGCGGGATGGAGGCCCAGTACTTC. Variable domain in full (rest from reference TRBV7-8 and TRBJ2-5): GAGVSQSPRYKVAKRGQDVALRCDPISGHVSLFWYQQALGQGPEFLTYFQNEAQLDKSGLPSDRFFAERPEGSVSTLKIQRTQQEDSAVYLCASSTAGTSGMEAQYFGPGTRLLVL.

The chain combines TRBV30 with TRBJ2-1; 10 nucleotides match TRBD2. Germline CDR1 and CDR2: GTSNPN and SVGIG (reference sequence). Trimming took 5 bases from V and 8 from J; bases not matched to a gene: 6. The CDR3 is 13 residues long. CDR3 nucleotide sequence: TGTGCCTGGTCTAGCGGGGGAATCCATGAGCAGTTCTTC. This translates into CAWSSGGIHEQFF. The whole variable domain, filled in from reference TRBV30 and TRBJ2-1, reads SQTIHQWPATLVQPVGSPLSLECTVEGTSNPNLYWYRQAAGRGLQLLFYSVGIGQISSEVPQNLSASRPQDRQFILSSKKLLLSDSGFYLCAWSSGGIHEQFFGPGTRLTVL.

This clone was seen a single time. The rearrangement joins TRBV27 to TRBJ2-5; possible D gene TRBD2, 5 bases. The CDR3 contains 14 residues. Germline V gene lookup returns CDR1 MNHEY and CDR2 SMNVEV (reference sequence). V was pared by 6 bases and J by 2 bases, with 13 bases between. CDR3 sequence (DNA): TGTGCCAGCAGCCGTACGGGGAATCAAGAGACCCAGTACTTC. This codes for CASSRTGNQETQYF.

This CDR3 reads CASSPAGAWREQYF. CDR3 bases: TGTGCCAGCAGCCCTGCTGGCGCCTGGCGGGAGCAGTACTTC. This chain connects TRBV7-2 to TRBJ2-7; no clear D gene. The CDR3 extends over 14 amino acids. Germline V gene lookup returns CDR1 SGHTA and CDR2 FQGNSA. The V gene lost 5 bases and the J gene lost 7 bases, with 18 bases spanning the gap.